This TCR beta chain was identified during a study of immune heterogeneity within non-small cell lung tumors (dated by TCRdb to 2016 to 2019). The study in broad terms: By histology, the tumors included roughly 9 non-squamous carcinomas, several squamous cell carcinomas and 1 tumor not otherwise specified. The study combined whole-exome sequencing, RNA-seq and TCR beta repertoire sequencing of multiple spatially distinct regions from each NSCLC tumor to examine intratumoral immune heterogeneity. TCR repertoires were analyzed from approximately 58 tumor loci of under 19 patients, while transcriptome data covered only roughly 43 loci from about a dozen patients. Binding of neoantigens to the HLA alleles of each patient was predicted with netMHCpan-3.0 for mutant peptides of 8 to 11 amino acids. Overall study results and their limits: Individual patients mostly had different high-frequency TCR beta clonotypes. Identical dominant CDR3B clonotypes recurred across loci within a patient, yet different tumor locations also harbored unique high-frequency clones. Local T-cell repertoire clonality showed a statistically significant but moderate positive correlation with local tumor mutational burden (R roughly 0.31).

A multiplex PCR system amplified the TCR beta CDR3 region, with a first 10-cycle round using 32 V-gene forward and 13 J-gene reverse primers. The first PCR round was done with a QIAGEN Multiplex PCR Kit, and the primer sequences were filed in Chinese patent CN105087789A. A second PCR round added Illumina universal primers using the Phusion High-Fidelity PCR Kit. TCR libraries were paired-end sequenced at 151 bp read length on the Illumina HiSeq X Ten platform. The authors' pipeline ran thus. Reads without multiplex PCR primers were removed using Cutadapt, read pairs were merged using PEAR, and CDR3 regions were called using MiXCR with default settings. Repertoire diversity used Shannon entropy, and clonality was computed as one minus Shannon entropy divided by ln of productive unique sequence count. A clonotype counted as a dominant or high-frequency T-cell clone when its frequency was 0.5% or higher. TCRdb cleaned the public reads at Q25 with fastp, built clones with MiXCR and kept in-frame beta chains. Each CDR3 protein gets just one entry, which takes the most common genes and DNA from the rows behind it. It is TCRdb's table, rather than the study itself, that gives the V and J calls and clone size. This sample holds over 4,500 distinct CDR3 sequences; 22% were observed only once. 17% of the sample is in the top ten clones.

The V end gives up 3 bases and the J end 5 bases, leaving 0 bases in the junction not matched to a gene. The CDR3, cysteine through phenylalanine, is 13 amino acids long. Only the CDR3 DNA stays, 39 bases, in frame from base 1. Reading the germline V gene gives CDR1 KGHDR and CDR2 SFDVKD. This clonotype is categorized as medium-sized (0.01 to 0.1%). What this receptor recognizes is not known. No per-base quality is available; no much larger clone lies one base away. Genomic DNA was extracted from bulk tumor tissue and used as the TCR template, and approximately 600 ng gDNA was amplified per sample. During surgery, multiple biopsies were taken from each primary tumor, with sampling sites spaced as far apart as possible within the tumor mass. The study cohort was described as untreated, and patients were newly diagnosed NSCLC cases undergoing curative surgery. The donors were fewer than 18 patients with newly diagnosed non-small cell lung cancer who were having surgery with curative intent. A couple of independent pathologists examined the resected tumor masses. Sequencing was performed only on DNA and RNA samples of high quality.

Recombination joined TRBV24-1 with TRBJ2-3, with TRBD2 identical over 8 junction bases. The specimen was lung tumor tissue. This clonotype was sampled from a man between 60 and 75 years old with non-small cell lung cancer. The nucleotides read TGTGCCACCAGTGATAGCGGGAGAGATACGCAGTATTTT. Its protein reads: CATSDSGRDTQYF.